This T cell receptor beta chain was captured by sequencing in a study of T cell responses to AZD1222 COVID-19 vaccine. The protocol was immunoSEQ multiplex PCR, while the TCRdb copy is restricted to in-frame clones and leaves out a portion. The sample carries 80,000 to 95,000 clones, 85% to 90% recorded once. Study outcomes and limitations: Possibly, clonal diversity was underestimated; donors were largely white British and included more females. CD4 TCRs associated with vaccination spanned spike, dominating at 160-218 and 743-854.

The sample holds one count of this clone. What it binds is unknown. Source: peripheral blood, taken on day 0 of MenACWY control vaccination. The origin of this receptor is an adult in good health.

CDR3 sequence reads: CASSWASGQETQYF. The DNA of the CDR3 is TGTGCCAGCAGCTGGGCTAGCGGCCAAGAGACCCAGTACTTC. This sequence joins TRBV7-2 and TRBJ2-5; 7 bases are shared with TRBD2. Germline V CDR1 and CDR2: SGHTA, FQGNSA. CDR3 length: 14 amino acids. The V gene end was trimmed by 4 bases and the J gene end by 1 base; junction bases not matched to a gene: 3.